The source of this TCR beta chain is a study of beta chain features in type 1 diabetes. Study-wide results and caveats: Among all four CD4+ subsets, Type 1 diabetes patients had TCRB CDR3s that were moderately but significantly shorter. Because the template was cDNA, high-expressing cells might be over-represented. Type 1 diabetes patients had fewer VDJ junction insertions and more deletions.

Reverse transcription of all isolated RNA meant that expressed TCRB transcripts were sequenced. The assay was immunoSEQ multiplex PCR, and TCRdb's table has in-frame clones only and misses some. The top ten hold 2.6% of the sample, which has about 120,000 clones, around 15% seen once. This clone has a handful of counts. The antigen remains undetermined. This clonotype originated in a man aged 18 to 29 with type 1 diabetes. Material for sequencing was central memory CD4+ T cells from blood.

In nucleotides, the CDR3 is TGTGCCTGGAGTGACCTAGCGGGGGGCGTCTACAATGAGCAGTTCTTC. Translating gives CAWSDLAGGVYNEQFF. V usage is TRBV30 and J usage is TRBJ2-1; 11 nucleotides agree with TRBD2. The CDR3 is made up of 16 amino acids. V was pared by 1 base and J by 3 bases, with 5 bases of the junction left unmatched. Germline CDR1 and CDR2: GTSNPN and SVGIG (reference sequence).